The 10 T cell receptor beta chains below come from one sample, sequenced in a study of blood T cell repertoires in COVID-19. TCRdb's copy holds only in-frame clones and misses some; the assay was immunoSEQ multiplex PCR. The sample lists around 220,000 clones, approximately 91% occurring once. The sequenced sample consisted of peripheral blood. Receptors were obtained from a woman aged 40 to 50 who had recovered from COVID-19.

This chain connects TRBV11-3 to TRBJ2-3; 10 bases align to TRBD2. The CDR3 runs to 17 residues. Unmatched junction bases numbered 9, after V lost 5 bases and J lost 1 base. Germline CDR1 SGHNT, CDR2 YENEEA. The CDR3 sequence is CASSTLAGALGTDTQYF. CDR3 in DNA: TGTGCCAGCAGCACCCTAGCGGGAGCGCTAGGCACAGATACGCAGTATTTT.

This clone was detected once. The chain joins TRBV5-1 to TRBJ2-7; TRBD1 is a possible D gene (6 bases). CDR3 length: 15 amino acids. V lost 0 bases, J lost 3 bases, and 13 bases lay in between. Germline values: CDR1 SGHRS, CDR2 YFSETQ. CDR3 nucleotide sequence: TGCGCCAGCAGCTTGGAGACAGGTGGAGGCTACGAGCAGTACTTC. Protein product: CASSLETGGGYEQYF. The entire variable domain, with the rest obtained from reference TRBV5-1 and TRBJ2-7, is as follows: KAGVTQTPRYLIKTRGQQVTLSCSPISGHRSVSWYQQTPGQGLQFLFEYFSETQRNKGNFPGRFSGRQFSNSRSEMNVSTLELGDSALYLCASSLETGGGYEQYFGPGTRLTVT.

J is TRBJ2-3 and V is TRBV14; tentatively, D is TRBD1 (5 bases). V shed 4 bases and J shed 1 base, with 12 bases lying between them. The CDR3 is made up of 15 amino acids. Germline CDR1 SGHDN, CDR2 FVKESK. CDR3 coding DNA: TGTGCCAGCAGCCTTGGTTGGGGCGGCACAGATACGCAGTATTTT. The encoded protein is CASSLGWGGTDTQYF.

The chain links TRBV11-3 to TRBJ2-1, with D maybe TRBD2 (6 bases). The ends were cut back, 1 base at V and 5 bases at J, with 18 bases in the middle. CDR1 and CDR2 (germline): SGHNT, YENEEA. The CDR3 sequence is 17 residues long. The CDR3 DNA is TGTGCCAGCAGCTTAGGAAGTTTGGGGGGTCGGGACAATGAGCAGTTCTTC. Encoded protein: CASSLGSLGGRDNEQFF.

This rearrangement joins TRBV3-1 (or the pseudogene TRBV3-2) to TRBJ1-3; possible D gene TRBD1, 5 bases. Trimming pared 0 bases from V and 4 bases from J, leaving 10 bases between. Germline V gene data show CDR1 as LGHDT and CDR2 as YNNKEL (reference sequence). The CDR3 length is 15 residues. Written as DNA, the CDR3 is TGTGCCAGCAGCCAAGATCGACAGAGGGGAAACACCATATATTTT. It specifies CASSQDRQRGNTIYF.

The rearrangement uses TRBV9 and TRBJ2-3, with 8 bases identical to TRBD1. The CDR3 length is 15 residues. CDR1 and CDR2 from the germline V gene are SGDLS and YYNGEE. J lost 5 bases, V lost 4 bases, and 9 bases had no gene match. The CDR3 nucleotides read TGTGCCAGCAGCAACGACGACAGGGGAATAGATACGCAGTATTTT. It specifies CASSNDDRGIDTQYF.

This clone was detected only a few times. The J gene is TRBJ2-7, the V gene TRBV5-6, with a tentative D call TRBD1 (6 bases). From germline, CDR1 is SGHDT and CDR2 YYEEEE. CDR3 length: 14 residues. Trimming left V 3 bases short and J 6 bases short, with 16 bases between. The CDR3 here is CASSSDTQGSEQYF. CDR3 nucleotide sequence: TGTGCCAGCAGCTCCGATACACAGGGAAGCGAGCAGTACTTC.

The CDR3 nucleotides are TGTGCCAGCAGCTTAGATCCAGGGACCTACAATGAGCAGTTCTTC. Protein: CASSLDPGTYNEQFF. V is TRBV11-3 and J is TRBJ2-1, with a weak D call TRBD1 (5 bases). CDR3 length: 15 amino acids. Germline V gene sequence: CDR1 SGHNT, CDR2 YENEEA. Between the trimmed V and J ends, which lost 0 bases and 2 bases, there was a span of 8 bases.

This chain uses TRBV19 with TRBJ2-3; D is uncertain. Trimming pared 6 bases from V and 0 bases from J, leaving 13 bases between. Germline V gene lookup returns CDR1 LNHDA and CDR2 SQIVND (reference sequence). The CDR3 runs 15 residues. The CDR3 sequence is CASSAARLSTDTQYF. CDR3 bases: TGTGCCAGTAGCGCGGCAAGGCTTAGCACAGATACGCAGTATTTT.

V is TRBV3-1 (or the pseudogene TRBV3-2) and J is TRBJ2-1; 9 bases match TRBD2. Germline V lookup: CDR1 LGHDT, CDR2 YNNKEL (reference sequence). The CDR3 runs to 13 residues. V lost 6 bases and J lost 8; bases outside the gene matches: 5. The CDR3 protein is CASSVSGSYEQFF. CDR3 DNA: TGTGCCAGCAGTGTTAGCGGGAGCTATGAGCAGTTCTTC.